The clone carrying this T cell receptor (beta chain) was counted many times. The antigen remains undetermined. Germline V gives CDR1 SQVTM, CDR2 ANQGSEA. V lost 3 bases to trimming and J lost 1 base, with 10 bases between them. The CDR3 runs to 13 residues. The data belong to a study of human T cells and chemical hapten exposure. Study outcomes and limitations: The number of TCRs above 1 in 1000 frequency did not change after DPC sensitization. Every donor had alopecia, and their immune response may therefore differ from healthy people's.

Time point here: pre-sensitization, week 0. The treatment: therapeutic diphenylcyclopropenone sensitization with weekly scalp DPC. Single cDNA molecules in the library carried unique molecular identifiers attached during preparation. Via MiXCR, TCRdb re-called the RACE reads, giving one row per CDR3 protein. The table records around 300,000 distinct CDR3 sequences, about 5% of them present only once. The source of this sequence is a woman aged 18-29 years with alopecia areata. Some clones in this sample may be carry-over from other donors' samples. The sequencing here drew on whole blood, taken in connection with sensitization to the hapten diphenylcyclopropenone (DPC). V usage is TRBV29-1 and J usage is TRBJ2-7; a possible D gene is TRBD2 (5 bases). In DNA, the CDR3 is TGCAGCGTTGATCCCGGGGATTCCTACGAGCAGTACTTC. Its protein product is CSVDPGDSYEQYF.